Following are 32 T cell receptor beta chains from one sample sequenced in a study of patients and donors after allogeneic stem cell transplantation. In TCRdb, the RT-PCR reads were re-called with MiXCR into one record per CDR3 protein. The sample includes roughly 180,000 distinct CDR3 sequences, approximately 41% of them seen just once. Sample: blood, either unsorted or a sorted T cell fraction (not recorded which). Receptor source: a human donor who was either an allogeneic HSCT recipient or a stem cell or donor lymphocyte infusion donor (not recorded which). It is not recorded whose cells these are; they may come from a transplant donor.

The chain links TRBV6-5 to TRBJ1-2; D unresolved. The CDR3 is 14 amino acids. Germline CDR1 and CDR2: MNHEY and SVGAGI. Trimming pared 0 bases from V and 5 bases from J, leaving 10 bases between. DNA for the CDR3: TGTGCCAGCAGTTACTCGCCAGCTTGGTATGGCTACACCTTC. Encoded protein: CASSYSPAWYGYTF.

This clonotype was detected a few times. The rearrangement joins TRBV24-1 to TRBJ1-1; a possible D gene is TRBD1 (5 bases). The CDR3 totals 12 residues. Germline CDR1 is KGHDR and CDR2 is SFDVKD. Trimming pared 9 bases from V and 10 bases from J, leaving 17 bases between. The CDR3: CATAVSGDRAFF. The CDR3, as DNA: TGTGCCACCGCCGTTAGCGGTGACAGAGCTTTCTTT.

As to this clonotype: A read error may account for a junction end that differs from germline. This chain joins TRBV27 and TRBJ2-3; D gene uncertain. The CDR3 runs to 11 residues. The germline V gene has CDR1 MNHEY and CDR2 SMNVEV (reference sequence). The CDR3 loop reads CASSPTNTQYF. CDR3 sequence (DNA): TGTGCCAGCAGTCCCACAAATACGCAGTATTTT.

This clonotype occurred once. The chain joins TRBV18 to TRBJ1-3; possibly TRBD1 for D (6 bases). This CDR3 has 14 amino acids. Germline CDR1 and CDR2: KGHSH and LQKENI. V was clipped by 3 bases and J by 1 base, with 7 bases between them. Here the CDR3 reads CASSPDRSGNTIYF. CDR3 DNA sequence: TGTGCCAGCTCACCCGACAGGTCTGGAAACACCATATATTTT.

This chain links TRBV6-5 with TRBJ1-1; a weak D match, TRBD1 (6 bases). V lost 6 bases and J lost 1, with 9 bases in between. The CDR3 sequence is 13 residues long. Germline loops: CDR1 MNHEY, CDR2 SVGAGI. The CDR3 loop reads CASREGGNTEAFF. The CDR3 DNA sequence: TGTGCCAGCAGGGAGGGGGGGAACACTGAAGCTTTCTTT.

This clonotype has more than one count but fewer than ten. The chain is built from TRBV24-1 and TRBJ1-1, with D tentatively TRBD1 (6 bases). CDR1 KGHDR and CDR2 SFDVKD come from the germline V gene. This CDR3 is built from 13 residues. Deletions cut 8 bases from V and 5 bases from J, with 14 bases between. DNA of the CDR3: TGTGCCACCACCGGAAGGGGGGAAACTGAAGCTTTCTTT. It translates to CATTGRGETEAFF.

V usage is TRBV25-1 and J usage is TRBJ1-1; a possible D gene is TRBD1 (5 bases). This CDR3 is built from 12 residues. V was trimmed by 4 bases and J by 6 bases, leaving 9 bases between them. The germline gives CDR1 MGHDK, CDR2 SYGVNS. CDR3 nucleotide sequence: TGTGCCAGCAGTGTCCCGGGGGCTGAAGCTTTCTTT. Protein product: CASSVPGAEAFF. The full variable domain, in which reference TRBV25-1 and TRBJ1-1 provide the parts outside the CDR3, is EADIYQTPRYLVIGTGKKITLECSQTMGHDKMYWYQQDPGMELHLIHYSYGVNSTEKGDLSSESTVSRIRTEHFPLTLESARPSHTSQYLCASSVPGAEAFFGQGTRLTVV.

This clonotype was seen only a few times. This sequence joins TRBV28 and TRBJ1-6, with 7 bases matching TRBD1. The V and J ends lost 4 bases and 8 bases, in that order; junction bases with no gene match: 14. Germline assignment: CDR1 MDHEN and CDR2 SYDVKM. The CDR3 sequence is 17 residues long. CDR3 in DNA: TGTGCCAGCAGTTACCCGGGACAGAATTTGGGGCATTCACCCCTCCACTTT. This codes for CASSYPGQNLGHSPLHF. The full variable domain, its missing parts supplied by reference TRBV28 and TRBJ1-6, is DVKVTQSSRYLVKRTGEKVFLECVQDMDHENMFWYRQDPGLGLRLIYFSYDVKMKEKGDIPEGYSVSREKKERFSLILESASTNQTSMYLCASSYPGQNLGHSPLHFGNGTRLTVT.

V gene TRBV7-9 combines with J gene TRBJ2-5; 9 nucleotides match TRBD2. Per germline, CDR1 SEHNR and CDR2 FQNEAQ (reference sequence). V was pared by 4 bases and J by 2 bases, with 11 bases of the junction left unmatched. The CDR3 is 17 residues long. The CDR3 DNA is TGTGCCAGCAGCTGGGCACGACTAGCGGAGGAACAAGAGACCCAGTACTTC. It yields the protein CASSWARLAEEQETQYF.

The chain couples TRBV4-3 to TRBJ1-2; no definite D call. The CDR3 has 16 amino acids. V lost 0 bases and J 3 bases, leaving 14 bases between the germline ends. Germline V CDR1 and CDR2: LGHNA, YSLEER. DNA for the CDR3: TGCGCCAGCAGCCAAGATGCGGGGAATCCTTACTATGGCTACACCTTC. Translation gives CASSQDAGNPYYGYTF.

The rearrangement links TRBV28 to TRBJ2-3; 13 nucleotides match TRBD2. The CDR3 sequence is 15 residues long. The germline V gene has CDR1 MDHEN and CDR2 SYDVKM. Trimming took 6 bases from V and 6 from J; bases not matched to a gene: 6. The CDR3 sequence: CASRTGLAGKDTQYF. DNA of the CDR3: TGTGCCAGCAGAACGGGACTAGCGGGAAAGGATACGCAGTATTTT.

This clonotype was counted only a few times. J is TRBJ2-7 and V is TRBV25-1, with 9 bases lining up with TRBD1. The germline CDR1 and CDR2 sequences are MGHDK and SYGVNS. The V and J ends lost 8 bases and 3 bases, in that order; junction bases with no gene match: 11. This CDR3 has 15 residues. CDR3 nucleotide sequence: TGTGCCAGCGGGGATTCCGGGACAGGGATCTACGAGCAGTACTTC. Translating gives CASGDSGTGIYEQYF.

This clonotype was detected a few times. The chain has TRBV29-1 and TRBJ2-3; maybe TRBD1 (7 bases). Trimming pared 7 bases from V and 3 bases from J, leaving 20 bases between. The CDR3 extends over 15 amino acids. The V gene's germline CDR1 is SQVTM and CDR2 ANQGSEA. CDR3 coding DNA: TGCAGCGACTTAACAGGGGAGGACCCAACAGATACGCAGTATTTT. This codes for CSDLTGEDPTDTQYF.

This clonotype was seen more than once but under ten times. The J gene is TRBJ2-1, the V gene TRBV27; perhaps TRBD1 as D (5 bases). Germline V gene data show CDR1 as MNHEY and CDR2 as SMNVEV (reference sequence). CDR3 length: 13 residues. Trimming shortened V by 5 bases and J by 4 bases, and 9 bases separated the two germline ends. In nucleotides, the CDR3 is TGTGCCAGCAGTCCCCGACAGTACAATGAGCAGTTCTTC. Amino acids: CASSPRQYNEQFF.

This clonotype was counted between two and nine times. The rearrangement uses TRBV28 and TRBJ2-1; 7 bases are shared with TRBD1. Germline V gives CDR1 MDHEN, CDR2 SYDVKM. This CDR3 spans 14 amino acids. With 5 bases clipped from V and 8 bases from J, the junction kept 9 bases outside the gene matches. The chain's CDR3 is CASSIRDSIDEQFF. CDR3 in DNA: TGTGCCAGCAGTATCCGGGACAGCATCGATGAGCAGTTCTTC.

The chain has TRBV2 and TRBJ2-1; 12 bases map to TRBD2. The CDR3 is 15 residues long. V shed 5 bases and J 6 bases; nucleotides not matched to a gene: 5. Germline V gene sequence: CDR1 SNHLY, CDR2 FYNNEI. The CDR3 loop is CASSPGLAGTNEQFF. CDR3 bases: TGTGCCAGCAGTCCCGGACTAGCGGGAACCAATGAGCAGTTCTTC.

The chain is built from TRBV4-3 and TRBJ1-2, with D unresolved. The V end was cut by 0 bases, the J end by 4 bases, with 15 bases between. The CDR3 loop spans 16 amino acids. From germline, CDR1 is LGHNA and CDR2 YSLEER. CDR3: CASSQDRAPELYGYTF. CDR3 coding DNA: TGCGCCAGCAGCCAAGATCGAGCGCCGGAGCTCTATGGCTACACCTTC.

The CDR3 DNA is TGTGCCAGCAGCTTAGCGAGGGCTCCCTTAAACAACAATGAGCAGTTCTTC. Protein product: CASSLARAPLNNNEQFF. This chain uses TRBV7-6 with TRBJ2-1; D is possibly TRBD2 (5 bases). Looked up from germline, CDR1 is SGHVS and CDR2 is FNYEAQ. Trimming left V 0 bases short and J 5 bases short, with 17 bases between. CDR3 length: 17 amino acids.

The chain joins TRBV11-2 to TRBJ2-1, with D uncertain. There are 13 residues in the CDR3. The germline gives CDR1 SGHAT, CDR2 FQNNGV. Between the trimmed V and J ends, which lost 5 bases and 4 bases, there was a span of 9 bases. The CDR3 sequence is CASSNIGYNEQFF. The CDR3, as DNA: TGTGCCAGCAGCAACATTGGTTACAATGAGCAGTTCTTC.

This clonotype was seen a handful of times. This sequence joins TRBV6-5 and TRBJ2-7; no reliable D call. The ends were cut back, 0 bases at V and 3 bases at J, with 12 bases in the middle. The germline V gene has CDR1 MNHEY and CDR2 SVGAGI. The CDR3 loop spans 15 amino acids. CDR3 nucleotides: TGTGCCAGCAGTTACTCGAATAGCCGCTACTACGAGCAGTACTTC. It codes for CASSYSNSRYYEQYF.

The CDR3 DNA sequence: TGTGCCAGCAGCGTAGCTACTAGGGCGTCCTTCTCTGGAAACACCATATATTTT. It specifies CASSVATRASFSGNTIYF. The rearrangement uses TRBV9 and TRBJ1-3; D is undetermined. This CDR3 has 18 residues. Germline V lookup: CDR1 SGDLS, CDR2 YYNGEE. Between the trimmed V and J ends, which lost 0 bases and 0 bases, there was a span of 16 bases.

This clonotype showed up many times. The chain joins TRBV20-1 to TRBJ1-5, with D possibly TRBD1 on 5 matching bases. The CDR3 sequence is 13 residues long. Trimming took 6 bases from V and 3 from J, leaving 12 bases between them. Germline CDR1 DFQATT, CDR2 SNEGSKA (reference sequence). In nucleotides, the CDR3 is TGCAGTGCGGAAGGGGATTTCAATCAGCCCCAGCATTTT. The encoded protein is CSAEGDFNQPQHF.

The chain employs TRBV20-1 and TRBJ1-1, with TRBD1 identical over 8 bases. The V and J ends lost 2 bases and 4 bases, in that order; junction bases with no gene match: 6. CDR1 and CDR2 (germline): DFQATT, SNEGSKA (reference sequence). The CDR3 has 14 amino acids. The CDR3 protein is CSARSDRDRTEAFF. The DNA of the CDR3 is TGCAGTGCTAGATCGGACAGGGATCGCACTGAAGCTTTCTTT.

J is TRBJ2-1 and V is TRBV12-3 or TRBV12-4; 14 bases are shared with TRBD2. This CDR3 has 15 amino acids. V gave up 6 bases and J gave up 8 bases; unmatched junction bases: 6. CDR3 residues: CASSPGTSGSHEQFF. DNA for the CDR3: TGTGCCAGCAGCCCTGGGACTAGCGGGAGTCATGAGCAGTTCTTC.

CDR3 in DNA: TGTGCCAGCAGTTATACAGCACTCCTCTCTGGAAACACCATATATTTT. It specifies CASSYTALLSGNTIYF. The chain uses TRBV6-5 and TRBJ1-3; no clear D gene. Germline-derived CDR1 and CDR2 are MNHEY and SVGAGI. This CDR3 has 16 residues. V lost 3 bases and J 0 bases, leaving 12 bases between the germline ends.

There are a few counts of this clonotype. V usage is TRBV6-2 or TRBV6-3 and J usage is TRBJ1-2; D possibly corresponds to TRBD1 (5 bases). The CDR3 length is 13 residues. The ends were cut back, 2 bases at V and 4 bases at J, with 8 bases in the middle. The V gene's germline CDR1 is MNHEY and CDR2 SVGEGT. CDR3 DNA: TGTGCCAGCAGTTACGACGGGGGCTATGGCTACACCTTC. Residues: CASSYDGGYGYTF.

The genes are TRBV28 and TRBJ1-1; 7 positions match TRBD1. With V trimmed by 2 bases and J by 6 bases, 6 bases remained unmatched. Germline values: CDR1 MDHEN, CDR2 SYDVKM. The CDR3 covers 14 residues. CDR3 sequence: CASSLKGQPSEAFF. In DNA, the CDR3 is TGTGCCAGCAGTTTAAAGGGACAGCCGTCTGAAGCTTTCTTT.

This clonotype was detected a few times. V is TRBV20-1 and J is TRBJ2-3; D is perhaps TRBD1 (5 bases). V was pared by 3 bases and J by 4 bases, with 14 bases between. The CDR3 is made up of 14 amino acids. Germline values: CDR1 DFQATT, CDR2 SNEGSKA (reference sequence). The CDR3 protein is CSASNSEGADTQYF. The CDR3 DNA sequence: TGCAGTGCTAGCAACAGTGAAGGGGCAGATACGCAGTATTTT.

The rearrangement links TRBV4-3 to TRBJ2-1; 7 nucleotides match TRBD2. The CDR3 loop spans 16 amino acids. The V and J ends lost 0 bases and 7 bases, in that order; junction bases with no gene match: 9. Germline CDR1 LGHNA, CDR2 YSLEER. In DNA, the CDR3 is TGCGCCAGCAGCCAAGAGCCGGGGGGAGCGGGAAATGAGCAGTTCTTC. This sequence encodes CASSQEPGGAGNEQFF.

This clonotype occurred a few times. The CDR3 loop is CASSLGSPGMNTEAFF. The CDR3 DNA follows: TGCGCCAGCAGCTTGGGAAGTCCAGGGATGAACACTGAAGCTTTCTTT. This chain joins TRBV5-1 and TRBJ1-1, with a weak D call TRBD1 (5 bases). Per the germline V gene, CDR1 is SGHRS and CDR2 is YFSETQ. V was pared by 0 bases and J by 0 bases, with 12 bases between. The length of the CDR3 is 16 residues.

CDR3 nucleotides: TGCGCCAGCAGCTTGAGACAGGGGGCCTACAATGAGCAGTTCTTC. Translated: CASSLRQGAYNEQFF. This chain uses TRBV5-1 with TRBJ2-1, with 9 nucleotides matching TRBD1. Germline CDR1 reads SGHRS; CDR2 reads YFSETQ. Germline trimming cut 1 base from V and 2 bases from J; bases unmatched to any gene: 1. This CDR3 region has 15 residues.

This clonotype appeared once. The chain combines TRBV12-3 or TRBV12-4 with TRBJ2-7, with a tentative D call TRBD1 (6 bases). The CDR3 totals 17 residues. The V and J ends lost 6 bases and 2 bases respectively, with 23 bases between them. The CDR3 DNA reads TGTGCCAGCAGCCTACAGGGCCGAGTAGACAGGACCTACGAGCAGTACTTC. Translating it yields CASSLQGRVDRTYEQYF.